Below, 32 T cell receptor beta chains from the same sample are listed, as sequenced in a study of circulating and synovial CD4+ cells in juvenile arthritis (dated by TCRdb to 2013 to 2016). Receptors were amplified or captured by the immunoSEQ multiplex PCR assay. As stored in TCRdb, this immuneACCESS dataset retains in-frame rearrangements with V and J assigned. A fraction of the clones does not appear; measured against another copy, unresolved V genes explain less than half of the discrepancy, and the remainder lacks a known reason. This sample holds about 33,000 clones; over 90% were observed only once. Approximately 0.16% of the sample is in the top ten clones. Sequenced sample: CD4+ T cells from blood. Source of these receptors: a human donor with juvenile idiopathic arthritis.

The gene calls are TRBV4-3 and TRBJ1-2, with 7 bases identical to TRBD1. Germline assignment: CDR1 LGHNA and CDR2 YSLEER. The J segment lost 7 bases and the V segment lost 0 bases, leaving 8 bases of the junction unmatched. This CDR3 spans 15 amino acids. The chain's CDR3 is CASSQEPDRSVGYTF. As DNA, the CDR3 is TGCGCCAGCAGCCAAGAACCGGACAGGAGTGTTGGCTACACCTTC.

This clone was found a few times. CDR3 protein: CAIKEDRNTEAFF. Here the CDR3 DNA reads TGTGCCATCAAGGAGGACCGGAACACTGAAGCTTTCTTT. V is TRBV10-3 and J is TRBJ1-1; D is uncertain. V lost 7 bases and J 1 base, leaving 10 bases between the germline ends. The CDR3 spans 13 residues. Per germline, CDR1 ENHRY and CDR2 SYGVKD.

The chain employs TRBV7-2 and TRBJ2-4, with TRBD1 as a possible D gene (6 bases). This CDR3 is 16 amino acids long. Germline V gene sequence: CDR1 SGHTA, CDR2 FQGNSA. Trimming cost V 1 base and J 2 bases, with 12 bases left between them. CDR3 region: CASSLVGGQSKNIQYF. In DNA form, the CDR3 reads TGTGCCAGCAGCTTAGTTGGGGGACAATCCAAAAACATTCAGTACTTC.

The chain couples TRBV6-5 to TRBJ2-5, with TRBD2 identical over 14 bases. CDR3 length equals 16 residues. Per the germline V gene, CDR1 is MNHEY and CDR2 is SVGAGI. The trim removed 4 bases at V and 1 base at J, leaving 2 bases unmatched. In nucleotides, the CDR3 is TGTGCCAGCAGTTCGGGACTAGCGGGAGCCCAAGAGACCCAGTACTTC. Encoded protein: CASSSGLAGAQETQYF.

The chain employs TRBV5-6 and TRBJ2-5, with 9 bases aligning to TRBD1. CDR1 SGHDT and CDR2 YYEEEE come from the germline V gene. With 0 bases clipped from V and 7 bases from J, the junction kept 1 base outside the gene matches. The CDR3 consists of 13 residues. CDR3: CASSLVQGATQYF. The CDR3 DNA follows: TGTGCCAGCAGCTTGGTACAGGGGGCGACCCAGTACTTC. Using reference TRBV5-6 and TRBJ2-5 for the parts outside the CDR3, the full variable domain is DAGVTQSPTHLIKTRGQQVTLRCSPKSGHDTVSWYQQALGQGPQFIFQYYEEEERQRGNFPDRFSGHQFPNYSSELNVNALLLGDSALYLCASSLVQGATQYFGPGTRLLVL.

The V gene is TRBV28, the J gene TRBJ2-5; 7 bases map to TRBD1. The CDR3 length is 14 residues. V shed 4 bases and J 2 bases; nucleotides not matched to a gene: 4. Germline V CDR1 and CDR2: MDHEN, SYDVKM. CDR3 protein: CASSSGQSQETQYF. CDR3 DNA: TGTGCCAGCAGTTCGGGACAGAGTCAAGAGACCCAGTACTTC.

The chain joins TRBV30 to TRBJ1-2, with 12 bases fitting TRBD1. Germline trimming cut 3 bases from V and 13 bases from J; bases unmatched to any gene: 9. The CDR3 is 13 residues long. CDR1 GTSNPN and CDR2 SVGIG come from the germline V gene (reference sequence). CDR3 residues: CAWRDGTGGEGTF. As DNA, the CDR3 is TGTGCCTGGAGGGACGGGACAGGGGGCGAGGGCACCTTC. Full variable domain (missing parts from reference TRBV30 and TRBJ1-2): SQTIHQWPATLVQPVGSPLSLECTVEGTSNPNLYWYRQAAGRGLQLLFYSVGIGQISSEVPQNLSASRPQDRQFILSSKKLLLSDSGFYLCAWRDGTGGEGTFGSGTRLTVV.

J is TRBJ2-1 and V is TRBV6-6; no reliable D call. Germline assignment: CDR1 MNHNY and CDR2 SVGAGI (reference sequence). The CDR3 runs 12 residues. The V end lost 6 bases, the J end lost 9 bases, and 12 bases lay between the germline ends. The CDR3, as DNA: TGTGCCAGCAGCCTCCAGGAATTTGAGCAGTTCTTC. Amino acids: CASSLQEFEQFF.

The chain uses TRBV28 and TRBJ1-6, with D hard to call. The CDR3 runs to 12 residues. Trimming cost V 3 bases and J 10 bases, with 7 bases left between them. CDR1 is MDHEN, CDR2 SYDVKM, per germline. Here the CDR3 reads CASSLSASPLHF. The CDR3 region has the DNA TGTGCCAGCAGTTTGAGCGCGTCACCCCTCCACTTT.

CDR3 nucleotide sequence: TGTGCCAGCGCTCCCGCGGGGACCGGGGAGCTGTTTTTT. It encodes CASAPAGTGELFF. This rearrangement joins TRBV27 to TRBJ2-2, with TRBD2 as a possible D gene (6 bases). V lost 8 bases to trimming and J lost 5 bases, with 12 bases between them. Germline lookup yields CDR1 MNHEY and CDR2 SMNVEV (reference sequence). The CDR3 loop spans 13 amino acids.

The J gene is TRBJ1-2, the V gene TRBV6-5, with 7 bases lining up with TRBD1. The CDR3 is made up of 14 amino acids. In germline, CDR1 is MNHEY, CDR2 SVGAGI. V lost 5 bases, J lost 4 bases, and 7 bases stayed unmatched. Written as DNA, the CDR3 is TGTGCCAGCAGTACACCGGGACAGCCCTATGGCTACACCTTC. This codes for CASSTPGQPYGYTF.

V and J are TRBV4-2 and TRBJ2-3; 7 nucleotides line up with TRBD1. V lost 1 base to trimming and J lost 1 base; unmatched junction nucleotides: 8. The CDR3 covers 17 residues. CDR1 LGHNA and CDR2 YNFKEQ come from the germline V gene. This chain's CDR3 is CASSQGPDREGTDTQYF. CDR3 in DNA: TGTGCCAGCAGCCAAGGTCCCGACAGGGAAGGCACAGATACGCAGTATTTT.

The chain employs TRBV10-3 and TRBJ2-5; 9 positions agree with TRBD2. In germline, CDR1 is ENHRY, CDR2 SYGVKD. The CDR3 totals 15 residues. With V trimmed by 8 bases and J by 6 bases, 13 bases remained unmatched. The chain's CDR3 is CAIGAGGQRGKTQYF. The CDR3 DNA follows: TGTGCCATCGGAGCGGGGGGCCAGAGGGGGAAGACCCAGTACTTC.

The chain employs TRBV6-5 and TRBJ1-1, with 8 bases aligning to TRBD1. The CDR3 contains 11 residues. V shed 8 bases, J shed 12 bases, and the junction held 8 bases outside the gene matches. Germline V gives CDR1 MNHEY, CDR2 SVGAGI. The CDR3 spells CASRQGLSTFF. The CDR3 DNA follows: TGTGCCAGCCGACAGGGGTTGAGTACTTTCTTT.

The chain carries TRBV5-6 and TRBJ2-1; perhaps TRBD2 as D (6 bases). In germline, CDR1 is SGHDT, CDR2 YYEEEE. This CDR3 region has 15 residues. Trimming stripped 8 bases from V and 2 bases from J, with 17 bases between. CDR3 nucleotides: TGTGCCAGTTCCGGCCGGAGGGACCCCTACAATGAGCAGTTCTTC. It specifies CASSGRRDPYNEQFF.

The chain uses TRBV25-1 and TRBJ1-1; no reliable D call. Trimming took 3 bases from V and 9 from J, leaving 14 bases between them. The CDR3 is made up of 13 amino acids. Germline V gene lookup returns CDR1 MGHDK and CDR2 SYGVNS. DNA of the CDR3: TGTGCCAGCAGTGACCATAAACGCAGTCAAGCTTTCTTT. This gives the protein CASSDHKRSQAFF.

The rearrangement joins TRBV28 to TRBJ1-4; 7 nucleotides agree with TRBD1. Trimming took 6 bases from V and 2 from J; bases not matched to a gene: 6. This CDR3 spans 15 amino acids. Germline CDR1 and CDR2: MDHEN and SYDVKM. This CDR3 reads CASSLQGNTNEKLFF. For the CDR3, the DNA is TGTGCCAGCAGCTTACAGGGGAACACTAATGAAAAACTGTTTTTT.

The rearrangement uses TRBV7-3 and TRBJ1-1; weak D call: TRBD1 (5 bases). CDR1 is SGHTA and CDR2 is FQGTGA in the germline V gene. This CDR3 comprises 14 residues. Deletions cut 3 bases from V and 1 base from J, with 9 bases between. DNA of the CDR3: TGTGCCAGCAGCTTGGGGGGATCGAACACTGAAGCTTTCTTT. Amino acid sequence: CASSLGGSNTEAFF.

This clone was counted a single time. The chain uses TRBV7-9 and TRBJ1-2, with 10 bases that match TRBD1. The CDR3 consists of 15 residues. Germline values: CDR1 SEHNR, CDR2 FQNEAQ (reference sequence). V gave up 3 bases and J gave up 4 bases; unmatched junction bases: 5. CDR3 sequence (DNA): TGTGCCAGCAGCTTGGGCTGGGACAGGGGCTATGGCTACACCTTC. It encodes CASSLGWDRGYGYTF.

This chain joins TRBV29-1 and TRBJ1-2; D ambiguous. Germline V gene data show CDR1 as SQVTM and CDR2 as ANQGSEA. V lost 4 bases and J 1 base, leaving 7 bases between the germline ends. The CDR3 has 12 residues. The CDR3 nucleotides are TGCAGCGTTGTCCCAGTTAACTATGGCTACACCTTC. Translation: CSVVPVNYGYTF.

This clone was seen once. An end of the junction differs from the germline gene, which may be a read error. Other DNA sequences in the same sample also yield this CDR3. V gene TRBV19 combines with J gene TRBJ1-6; no clear D gene. The CDR3 has 14 residues. The germline V gene has CDR1 LNHDA and CDR2 SQIVND (reference sequence). The CDR3 region has the DNA TGTGCCAGTAGTACCAGACCGGGAAATTCCCCCCTCCACTTT. Translation gives CASSTRPGNSPLHF.

V is TRBV10-2 and J is TRBJ2-7; weak D call: TRBD2 (7 bases). Germline V CDR1 and CDR2: WSHSY, SAAADI. V lost 0 bases to trimming and J lost 3 bases, with 12 bases between them. CDR3 length equals 15 residues. CDR3 in DNA: TGCGCCAGCAGTGAGTCTGGGGGGGCGCGCTACGAGCAGTACTTC. Protein product: CASSESGGARYEQYF.

V usage is TRBV28 and J usage is TRBJ2-5; 7 bases match TRBD1. Per the germline V gene, CDR1 is MDHEN and CDR2 is SYDVKM. Germline trimming cut 4 bases from V and 2 bases from J; bases unmatched to any gene: 10. The CDR3 totals 16 residues. Here the CDR3 reads CASSSPGQSKQETQYF. The CDR3 nucleotides are TGTGCCAGCAGTTCCCCGGGACAGAGTAAACAAGAGACCCAGTACTTC.

J is TRBJ1-1 and V is TRBV14; D may be TRBD1 (6 bases). CDR1 SGHDN and CDR2 FVKESK come from the germline V gene. The V and J ends lost 0 bases and 2 bases respectively, with 13 bases between them. The CDR3 runs 16 residues. The CDR3 sequence is CASSQEGRGYNTEAFF. The CDR3, as DNA: TGTGCCAGCAGCCAAGAGGGCAGGGGTTATAACACTGAAGCTTTCTTT.

The genes are TRBV27 and TRBJ2-7; TRBD1 agrees at 7 bases. Trimming removed 6 bases from V and 4 bases from J; junction bases left unmatched: 6. Germline lookup yields CDR1 MNHEY and CDR2 SMNVEV (reference sequence). The CDR3 loop spans 13 amino acids. In DNA form, the CDR3 reads TGTGCCAGCAGACCAAGGGGGCGGTACGAGCAGTACTTC. This sequence encodes CASRPRGRYEQYF.

This chain uses TRBV18 with TRBJ2-2; 7 bases agree with TRBD1. The CDR3 totals 15 residues. The V gene end was trimmed by 0 bases and the J gene end by 4 bases; junction bases not matched to a gene: 2. Germline V CDR1 and CDR2: KGHSH, LQKENI. CDR3 DNA sequence: TGTGCCAGCTCACCACCCGGGACAGTCACCGGGGAGCTGTTTTTT. Translation gives CASSPPGTVTGELFF. Combining the CDR3 with reference TRBV18 and TRBJ2-2 gives the whole variable domain NAGVMQNPRHLVRRRGQEARLRCSPMKGHSHVYWYRQLPEEGLKFMVYLQKENIIDESGMPKERFSAEFPKEGPSILRIQQVVRGDSAAYFCASSPPGTVTGELFFGEGSRLTVL.

The chain is built from TRBV7-3 and TRBJ2-1, with 7 bases identical to TRBD1. J was trimmed by 0 bases and V by 4 bases; bases with no gene match: 3. Germline V gene lookup returns CDR1 SGHTA and CDR2 FQGTGA. The CDR3 runs 15 residues. The chain's CDR3 is CASSSQGLSYNEQFF. In DNA, the CDR3 is TGTGCCAGCAGCTCACAGGGGCTCTCCTACAATGAGCAGTTCTTC.

The genes are TRBV5-8 and TRBJ1-5, with D possibly matching TRBD1 (5 bases). Trimming shortened V by 2 bases and J by 7 bases, and 10 bases separated the two germline ends. This CDR3 contains 13 residues. Germline V gene sequence: CDR1 SGHTS, CDR2 YDEGEE. The CDR3 DNA reads as TGTGCCAGCAGCTTAGGGGTTCAACAGCCCCAGCATTTT. Its protein is CASSLGVQQPQHF.

This chain uses TRBV7-2 with TRBJ1-4; no definite D call. The CDR3 extends over 13 amino acids. Germline V gene data show CDR1 as SGHTA and CDR2 as FQGNSA. Trimming left V 5 bases short and J 0 bases short, with 4 bases between. As DNA, the CDR3 is TGTGCCAGCAGCCGTGCAACTAATGAAAAACTGTTTTTT. Translated, it gives CASSRATNEKLFF.

In nucleotides, the CDR3 is TGCGCCAGCAGCCAGGCCGGGACAACTCACACTGAAGCTTTCTTT. It specifies CASSQAGTTHTEAFF. The rearrangement links TRBV4-1 to TRBJ1-1; a weak D match, TRBD1 (6 bases). Germline values: CDR1 MGHRA, CDR2 YSYEKL. The V gene lost 3 bases and the J gene lost 3 bases, with 14 bases spanning the gap. The CDR3 consists of 15 residues.

This clone was recorded once. This rearrangement joins TRBV19 to TRBJ1-2; 9 positions agree with TRBD1. CDR1 and CDR2 from the germline V gene are LNHDA and SQIVND (reference sequence). The CDR3 is 17 residues long. Germline trimming cut 3 bases from V and 2 bases from J; bases unmatched to any gene: 10. CDR3 bases: TGTGCCAGTAGTATGTTGTTGAGGACAGGGGCCAACTATGGCTACACCTTC. Its protein product is CASSMLLRTGANYGYTF.

The rearrangement joins TRBV6-1 to TRBJ2-3, with 7 bases identical to TRBD1. Germline V CDR1 and CDR2: MNHNS, SASEGT. V was clipped by 8 bases and J by 1 base; unmatched bases: 3. The CDR3 consists of 13 residues. The CDR3 DNA reads as TGTGCCAGCGACAGGGCTGGCACAGATACGCAGTATTTT. Its protein product is CASDRAGTDTQYF.